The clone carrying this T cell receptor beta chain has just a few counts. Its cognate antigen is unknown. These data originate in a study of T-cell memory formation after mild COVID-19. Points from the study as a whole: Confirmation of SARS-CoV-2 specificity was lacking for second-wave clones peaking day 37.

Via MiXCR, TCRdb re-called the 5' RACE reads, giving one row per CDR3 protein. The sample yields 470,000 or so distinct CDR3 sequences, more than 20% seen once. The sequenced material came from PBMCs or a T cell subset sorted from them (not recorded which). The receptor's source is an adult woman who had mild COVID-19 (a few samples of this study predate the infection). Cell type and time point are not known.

The CDR3 here is CASSLTRTGTGNTIYF. CDR3 DNA sequence: TGTGCCAGCAGCTTAACCCGGACAGGGACAGGAAACACCATATATTTT. The rearrangement links TRBV7-2 to TRBJ1-3; TRBD1 matches at 8 bases. Germline CDR1 is SGHTA and CDR2 is FQGNSA. CDR3 length: 16 amino acids. V gave up 2 bases and J gave up 4 bases; unmatched junction bases: 7.